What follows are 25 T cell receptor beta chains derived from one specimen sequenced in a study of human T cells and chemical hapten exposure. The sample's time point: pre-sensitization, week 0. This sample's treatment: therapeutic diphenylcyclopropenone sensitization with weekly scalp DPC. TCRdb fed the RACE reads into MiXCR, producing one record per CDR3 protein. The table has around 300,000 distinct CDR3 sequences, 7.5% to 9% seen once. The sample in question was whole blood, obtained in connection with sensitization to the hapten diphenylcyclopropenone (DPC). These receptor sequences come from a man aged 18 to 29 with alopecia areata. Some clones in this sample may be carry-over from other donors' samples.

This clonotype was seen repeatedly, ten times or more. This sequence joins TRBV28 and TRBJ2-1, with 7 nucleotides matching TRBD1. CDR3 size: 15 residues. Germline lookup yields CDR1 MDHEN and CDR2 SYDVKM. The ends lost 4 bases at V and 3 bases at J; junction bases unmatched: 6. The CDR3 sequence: CASSWQGVGYNEQFF. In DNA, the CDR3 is TGTGCCAGCAGTTGGCAGGGGGTGGGCTACAATGAGCAGTTCTTC.

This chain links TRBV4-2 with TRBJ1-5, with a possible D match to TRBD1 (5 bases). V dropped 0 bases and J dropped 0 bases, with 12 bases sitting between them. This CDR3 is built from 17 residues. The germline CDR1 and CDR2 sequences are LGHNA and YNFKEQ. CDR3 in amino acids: CASSQDSRAYSNQPQHF. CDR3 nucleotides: TGTGCCAGCAGCCAAGATAGCAGGGCCTATAGCAATCAGCCCCAGCATTTT.

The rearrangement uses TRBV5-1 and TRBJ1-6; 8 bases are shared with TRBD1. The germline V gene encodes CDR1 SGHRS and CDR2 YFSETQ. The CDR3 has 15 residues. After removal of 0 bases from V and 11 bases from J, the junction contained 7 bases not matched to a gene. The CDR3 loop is CASSLEGQGTTPLHF. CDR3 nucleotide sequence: TGCGCCAGCAGCTTGGAAGGACAGGGTACCACACCCCTCCACTTT.

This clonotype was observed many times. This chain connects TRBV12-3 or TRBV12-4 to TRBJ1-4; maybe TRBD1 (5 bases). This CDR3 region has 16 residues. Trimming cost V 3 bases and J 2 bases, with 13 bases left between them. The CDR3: CASSFSPGLTNEKLFF. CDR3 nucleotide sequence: TGTGCCAGCAGTTTTTCCCCGGGGCTGACTAATGAAAAACTGTTTTTT.

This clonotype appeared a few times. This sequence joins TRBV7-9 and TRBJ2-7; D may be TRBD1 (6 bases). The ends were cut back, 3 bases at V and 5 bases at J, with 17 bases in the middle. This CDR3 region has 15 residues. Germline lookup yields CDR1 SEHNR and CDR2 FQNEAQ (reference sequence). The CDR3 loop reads CASSFRQAPPDEQYF. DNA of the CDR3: TGTGCCAGCAGCTTCAGACAGGCCCCCCCAGACGAGCAGTACTTC.

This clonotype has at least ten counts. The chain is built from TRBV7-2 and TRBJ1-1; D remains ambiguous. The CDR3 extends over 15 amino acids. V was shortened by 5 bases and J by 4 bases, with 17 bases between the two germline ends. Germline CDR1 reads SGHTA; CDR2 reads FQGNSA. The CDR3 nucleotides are TGTGCCAGCAGCCTAGGCCAGCGATGGGGCACTGAAGCTTTCTTT. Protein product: CASSLGQRWGTEAFF.

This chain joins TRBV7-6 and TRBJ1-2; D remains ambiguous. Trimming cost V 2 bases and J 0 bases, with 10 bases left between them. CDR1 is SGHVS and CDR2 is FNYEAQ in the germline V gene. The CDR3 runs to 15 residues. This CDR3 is CASSLYPGTNYGYTF. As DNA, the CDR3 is TGTGCCAGCAGCTTATATCCAGGCACTAACTATGGCTACACCTTC.

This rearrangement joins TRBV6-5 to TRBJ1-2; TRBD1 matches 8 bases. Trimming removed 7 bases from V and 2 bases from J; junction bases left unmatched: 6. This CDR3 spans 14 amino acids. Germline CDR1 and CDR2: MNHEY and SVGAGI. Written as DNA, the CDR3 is TGTGCCAGCACCGACAGGGGCTCCAACTATGGCTACACCTTC. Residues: CASTDRGSNYGYTF.

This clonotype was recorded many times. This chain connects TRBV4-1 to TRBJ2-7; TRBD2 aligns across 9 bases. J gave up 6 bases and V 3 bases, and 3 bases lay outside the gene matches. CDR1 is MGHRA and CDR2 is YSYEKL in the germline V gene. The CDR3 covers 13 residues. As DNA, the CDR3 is TGCGCCAGCAGCCAGGGTAGCGGGGGCGAGCAGTACTTC. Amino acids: CASSQGSGGEQYF.

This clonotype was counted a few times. The CDR3 loop is CASSYQGLSSEQYV. As DNA, the CDR3 is TGTGCCAGCAGTTATCAAGGCCTCTCTTCCGAGCAGTACGTC. The V and J genes are TRBV6-2 or TRBV6-3 and TRBJ2-7; D uncertain. The CDR3 extends over 14 amino acids. In germline, CDR1 is MNHEY, CDR2 SVGEGT. V lost 3 bases and J 6 bases, leaving 15 bases between the germline ends.

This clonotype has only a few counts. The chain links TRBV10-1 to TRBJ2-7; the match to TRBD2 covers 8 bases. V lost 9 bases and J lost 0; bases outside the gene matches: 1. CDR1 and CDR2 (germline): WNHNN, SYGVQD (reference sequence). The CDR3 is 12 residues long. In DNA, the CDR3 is TGCGCCAGTGGGACTAGCTCCTACGAGCAGTACTTC. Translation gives CASGTSSYEQYF.

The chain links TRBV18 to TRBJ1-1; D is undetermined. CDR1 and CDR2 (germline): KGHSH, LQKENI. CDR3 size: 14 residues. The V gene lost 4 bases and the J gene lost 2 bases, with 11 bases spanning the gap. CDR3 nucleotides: TGTGCCAGCTCACAACAGCGCGGAAACACTGAAGCTTTCTTT. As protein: CASSQQRGNTEAFF.

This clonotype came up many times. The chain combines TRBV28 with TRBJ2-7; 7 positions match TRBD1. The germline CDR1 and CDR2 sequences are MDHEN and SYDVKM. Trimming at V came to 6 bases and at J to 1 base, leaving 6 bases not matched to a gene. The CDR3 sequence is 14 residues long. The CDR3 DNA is TGTGCCAGCAGGGCAGGGGGTCTGTCCTACGAGCAGTACTTC. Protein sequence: CASRAGGLSYEQYF. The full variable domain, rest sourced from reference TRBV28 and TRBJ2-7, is DVKVTQSSRYLVKRTGEKVFLECVQDMDHENMFWYRQDPGLGLRLIYFSYDVKMKEKGDIPEGYSVSREKKERFSLILESASTNQTSMYLCASRAGGLSYEQYFGPGTRLTVT.

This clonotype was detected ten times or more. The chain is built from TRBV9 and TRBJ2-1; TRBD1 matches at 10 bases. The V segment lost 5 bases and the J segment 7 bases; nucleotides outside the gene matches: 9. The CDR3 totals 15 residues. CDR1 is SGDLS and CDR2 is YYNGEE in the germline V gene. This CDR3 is CASSRTGQGWNEQFF. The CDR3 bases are TGTGCCAGCAGTAGGACGGGACAGGGGTGGAATGAGCAGTTCTTC.

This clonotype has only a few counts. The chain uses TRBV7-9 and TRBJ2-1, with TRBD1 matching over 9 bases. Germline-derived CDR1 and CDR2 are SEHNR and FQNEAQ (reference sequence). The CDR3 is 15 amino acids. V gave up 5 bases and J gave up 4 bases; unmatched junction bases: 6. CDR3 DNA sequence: TGTGCCAGCAGCCTACAGGGGGCGAGGTACAATGAGCAGTTCTTC. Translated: CASSLQGARYNEQFF. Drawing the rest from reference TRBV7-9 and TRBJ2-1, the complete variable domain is DTGVSQNPRHKITKRGQNVTFRCDPISEHNRLYWYRQTLGQGPEFLTYFQNEAQLEKSRLLSDRFSAERPKGSFSTLEIQRTEQGDSAMYLCASSLQGARYNEQFFGPGTRLTVL.

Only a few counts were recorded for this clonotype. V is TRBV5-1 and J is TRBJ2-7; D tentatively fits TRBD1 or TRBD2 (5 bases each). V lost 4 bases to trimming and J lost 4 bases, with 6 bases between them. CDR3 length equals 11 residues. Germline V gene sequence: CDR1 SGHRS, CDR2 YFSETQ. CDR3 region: CASSEGYEQYF. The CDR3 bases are TGCGCCAGCAGCGAGGGGTACGAGCAGTACTTC.

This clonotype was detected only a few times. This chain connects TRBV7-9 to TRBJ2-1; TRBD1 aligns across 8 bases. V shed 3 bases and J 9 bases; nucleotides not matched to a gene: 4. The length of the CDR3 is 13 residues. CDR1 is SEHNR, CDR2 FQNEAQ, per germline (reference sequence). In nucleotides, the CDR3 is TGTGCCAGCAGCTTCGGACAGGGTGGTGAGCAGTTCTTC. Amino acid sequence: CASSFGQGGEQFF.

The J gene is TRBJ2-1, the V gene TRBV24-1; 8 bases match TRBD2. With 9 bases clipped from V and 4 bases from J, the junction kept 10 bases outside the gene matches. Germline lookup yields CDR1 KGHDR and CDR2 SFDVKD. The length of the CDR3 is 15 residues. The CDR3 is CATAGGGARYNEQFF. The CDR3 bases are TGTGCCACCGCCGGGGGGGGGGCCCGATACAATGAGCAGTTCTTC.

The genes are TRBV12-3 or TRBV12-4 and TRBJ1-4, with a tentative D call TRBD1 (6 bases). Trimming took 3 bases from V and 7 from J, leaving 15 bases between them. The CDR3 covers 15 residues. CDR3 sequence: CASSFARGRLEKLFF. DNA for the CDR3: TGTGCCAGCAGTTTTGCACGGGGGCGCCTTGAAAAACTGTTTTTT.

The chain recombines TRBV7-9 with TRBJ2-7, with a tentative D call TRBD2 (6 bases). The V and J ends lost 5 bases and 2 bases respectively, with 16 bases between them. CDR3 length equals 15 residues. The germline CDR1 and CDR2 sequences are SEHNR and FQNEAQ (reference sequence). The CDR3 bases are TGTGCCAGCAGCGCTGACGGGACTTCGGCCTACGAGCAGTACTTC. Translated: CASSADGTSAYEQYF.

The CDR3 region has the DNA TGTGCCAGCAGTTTCACCAGGGGGGAGAACACCGGGGAGCTGTTTTTT. Residues: CASSFTRGENTGELFF. V is TRBV28 and J is TRBJ2-2, with a tentative D call TRBD1 (7 bases). The CDR3 spans 16 residues. V was pared by 3 bases and J by 1 base, with 12 bases between. CDR1 and CDR2 from the germline V gene are MDHEN and SYDVKM.

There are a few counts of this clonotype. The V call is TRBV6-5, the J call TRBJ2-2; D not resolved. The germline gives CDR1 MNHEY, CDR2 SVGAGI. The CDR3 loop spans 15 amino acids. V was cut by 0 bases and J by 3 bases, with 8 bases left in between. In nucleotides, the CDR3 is TGTGCCAGCAGTTACTCGGTCAAATACACCGGGGAGCTGTTTTTT. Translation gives CASSYSVKYTGELFF.

The CDR3 nucleotides are TGTGCCAGCTCACCCCGGGCGGAGAGCTCTGGAAACACCATATATTTT. It encodes CASSPRAESSGNTIYF. J is TRBJ1-3 and V is TRBV18, with D unclear. Germline V gene data show CDR1 as KGHSH and CDR2 as LQKENI. The germline V and J ends were trimmed by 3 bases and 0 bases, with 12 bases remaining between them. CDR3 size: 16 residues. Full variable domain (missing parts from reference TRBV18 and TRBJ1-3): NAGVMQNPRHLVRRRGQEARLRCSPMKGHSHVYWYRQLPEEGLKFMVYLQKENIIDESGMPKERFSAEFPKEGPSILRIQQVVRGDSAAYFCASSPRAESSGNTIYFGEGSWLTVV.

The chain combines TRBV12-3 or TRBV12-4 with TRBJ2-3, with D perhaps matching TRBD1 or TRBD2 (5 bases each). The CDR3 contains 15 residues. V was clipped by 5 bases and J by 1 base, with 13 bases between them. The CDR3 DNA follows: TGTGCCAGCAGTGGGGACGCGTGGGGCACAGATACGCAGTATTTT. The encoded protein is CASSGDAWGTDTQYF.

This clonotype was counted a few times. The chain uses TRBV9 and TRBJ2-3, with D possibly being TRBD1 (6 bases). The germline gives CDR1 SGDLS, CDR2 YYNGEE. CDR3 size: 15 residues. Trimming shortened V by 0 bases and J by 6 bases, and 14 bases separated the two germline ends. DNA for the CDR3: TGTGCCAGCAGCGTAGTTACAGGGTCAGCGGATACGCAGTATTTT. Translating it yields CASSVVTGSADTQYF.